Sequencing of this T cell receptor (beta chain) was carried out in a study of T cells in Graves' hyperthyroidism and ophthalmopathy. Using RNA transcripts as the source, TCR beta CDR3 regions were amplified. When the TCR CDR3 underwent first-round RT-PCR, the HTBI primer set was used. In TCRdb, the multiplex PCR reads were re-called with MiXCR into one record per CDR3 protein. The repertoire consists of 300,000 to 400,000 distinct CDR3 sequences, with 21% occurring once and the leading ten covering about 50%. This clonotype was seen repeatedly, ten times or more. J lost 5 bases, V lost 5 bases, and 5 bases had no gene match. The CDR3 consists of 13 residues. CDR1 and CDR2 from the germline V gene are SGHTA and FQGTGA.

The V and J genes are TRBV7-3 and TRBJ1-1, with 7 bases aligning to TRBD1. What was sequenced was blood. This TCR derives from a woman aged 45-59 years with Graves' hyperthyroidism. DNA for the CDR3: TGTGCCAGCAGCATTGGACAGGAGACTGAAGCTTTCTTT. Translated, it gives CASSIGQETEAFF.